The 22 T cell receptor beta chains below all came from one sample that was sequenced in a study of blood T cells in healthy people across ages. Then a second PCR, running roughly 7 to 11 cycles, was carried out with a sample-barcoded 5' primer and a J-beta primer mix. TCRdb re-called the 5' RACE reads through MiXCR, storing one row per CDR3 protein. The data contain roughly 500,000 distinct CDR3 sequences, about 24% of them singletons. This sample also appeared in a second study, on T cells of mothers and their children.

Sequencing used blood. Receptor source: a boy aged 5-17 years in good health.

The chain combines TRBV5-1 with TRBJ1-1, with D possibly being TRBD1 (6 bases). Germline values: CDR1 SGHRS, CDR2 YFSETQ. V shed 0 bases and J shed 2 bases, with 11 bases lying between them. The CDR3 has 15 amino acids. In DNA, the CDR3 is TGCGCCAGCAGCTTGGAAGGACAGTTAAACACTGAAGCTTTCTTT. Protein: CASSLEGQLNTEAFF.

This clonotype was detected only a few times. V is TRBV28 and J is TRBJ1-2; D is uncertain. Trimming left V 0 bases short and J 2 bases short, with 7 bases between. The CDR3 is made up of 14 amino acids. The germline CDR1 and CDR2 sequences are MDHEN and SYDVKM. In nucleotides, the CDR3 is TGTGCCAGCAGTTTATGGCAGTCCAACTATGGCTACACCTTC. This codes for CASSLWQSNYGYTF.

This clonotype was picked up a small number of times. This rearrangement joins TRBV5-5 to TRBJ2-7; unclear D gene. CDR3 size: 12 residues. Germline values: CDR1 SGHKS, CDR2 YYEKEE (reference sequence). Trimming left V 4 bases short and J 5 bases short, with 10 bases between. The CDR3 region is CASSPQSDEQYF. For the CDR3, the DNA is TGTGCCAGCAGCCCCCAGTCCGACGAGCAGTACTTC.

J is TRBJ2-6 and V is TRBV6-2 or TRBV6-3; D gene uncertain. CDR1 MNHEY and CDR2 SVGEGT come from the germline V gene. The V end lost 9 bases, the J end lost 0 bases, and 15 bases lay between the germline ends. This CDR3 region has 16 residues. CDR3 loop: CASRVGSRSGANVLTF. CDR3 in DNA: TGTGCCAGTCGGGTGGGCTCCCGCTCTGGGGCCAACGTCCTGACTTTC.

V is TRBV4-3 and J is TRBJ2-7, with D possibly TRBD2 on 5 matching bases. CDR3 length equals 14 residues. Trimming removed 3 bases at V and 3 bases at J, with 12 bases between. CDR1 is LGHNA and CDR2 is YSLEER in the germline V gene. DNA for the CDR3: TGCGCCAGCAGCCAGGCGGAGGACGGCTACGAGCAGTACTTC. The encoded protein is CASSQAEDGYEQYF.

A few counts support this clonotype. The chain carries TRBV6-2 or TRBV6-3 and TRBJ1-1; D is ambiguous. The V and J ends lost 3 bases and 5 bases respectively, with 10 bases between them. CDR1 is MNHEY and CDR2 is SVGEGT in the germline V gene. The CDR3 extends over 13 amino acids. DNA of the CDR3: TGTGCCAGCAGTTATAGGGCGGGGACTGAAGCTTTCTTT. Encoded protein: CASSYRAGTEAFF.

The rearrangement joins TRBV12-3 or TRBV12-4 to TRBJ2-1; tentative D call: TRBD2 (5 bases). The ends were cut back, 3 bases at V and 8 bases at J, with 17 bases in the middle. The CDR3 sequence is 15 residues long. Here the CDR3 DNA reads TGTGCCAGCAGTTTGAATAGTTTTGGAGGCTATGAGCAGTTCTTC. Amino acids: CASSLNSFGGYEQFF.

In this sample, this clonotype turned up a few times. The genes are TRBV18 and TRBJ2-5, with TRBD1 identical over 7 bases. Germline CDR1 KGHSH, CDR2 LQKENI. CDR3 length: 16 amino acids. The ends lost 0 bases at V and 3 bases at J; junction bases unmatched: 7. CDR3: CASSPPRRGGKETQYF. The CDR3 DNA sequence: TGTGCCAGCTCACCACCGCGCAGAGGGGGCAAAGAGACCCAGTACTTC.

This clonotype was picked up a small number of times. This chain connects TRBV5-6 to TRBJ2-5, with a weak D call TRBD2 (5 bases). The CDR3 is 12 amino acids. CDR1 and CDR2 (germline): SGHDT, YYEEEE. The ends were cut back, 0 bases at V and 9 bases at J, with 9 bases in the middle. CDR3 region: CASSLVPEAQYF. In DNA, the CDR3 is TGTGCCAGCAGCTTGGTCCCGGAGGCCCAGTACTTC.

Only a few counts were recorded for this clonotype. CDR3 in amino acids: CASSQEGGQGGGEQFF. The DNA for the CDR3 is TGCGCCAGCAGCCAAGAAGGAGGACAGGGTGGTGGTGAGCAGTTCTTC. The chain recombines TRBV4-1 with TRBJ2-5, with 8 positions matching TRBD1. The end of the DNA aligns better with TRBJ2-1, so the J call may be wrong. Looked up from germline, CDR1 is MGHRA and CDR2 is YSYEKL. The CDR3 is made up of 16 amino acids.

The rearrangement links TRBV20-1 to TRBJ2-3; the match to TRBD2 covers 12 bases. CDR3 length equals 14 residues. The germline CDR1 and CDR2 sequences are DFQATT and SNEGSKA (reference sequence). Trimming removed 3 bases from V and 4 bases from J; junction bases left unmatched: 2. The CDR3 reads CSASLAGGPDTQYF. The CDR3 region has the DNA TGCAGTGCTAGTCTAGCGGGGGGGCCAGATACGCAGTATTTT.

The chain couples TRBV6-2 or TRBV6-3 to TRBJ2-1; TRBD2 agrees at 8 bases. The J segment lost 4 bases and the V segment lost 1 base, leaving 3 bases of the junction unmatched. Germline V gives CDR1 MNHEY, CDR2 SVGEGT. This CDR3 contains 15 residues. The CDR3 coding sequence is TGTGCCAGCAGTTACTTAGGCGGGAGGTACAATGAGCAGTTCTTC. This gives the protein CASSYLGGRYNEQFF.

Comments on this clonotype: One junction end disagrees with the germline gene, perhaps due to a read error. The CDR3 DNA follows: TGTGTCAGCAGTTTAGAGCTAGCACAATACAATGAGCAGTTCTTC. Its translation: CVSSLELAQYNEQFF. The V gene is TRBV12-3 or TRBV12-4, the J gene TRBJ2-5; TRBD2 might be the D (5 bases). TRBJ2-1 explains the end of the DNA better; the J call may be wrong. The CDR3 is 15 residues long.

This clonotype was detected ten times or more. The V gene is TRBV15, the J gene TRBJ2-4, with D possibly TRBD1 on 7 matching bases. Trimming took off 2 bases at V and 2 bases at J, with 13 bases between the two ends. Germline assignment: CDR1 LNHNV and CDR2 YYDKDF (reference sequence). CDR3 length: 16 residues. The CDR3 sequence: CATSRSGGRTKNIQYF. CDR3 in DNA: TGTGCCACCAGCAGATCAGGGGGGCGTACCAAAAACATTCAGTACTTC. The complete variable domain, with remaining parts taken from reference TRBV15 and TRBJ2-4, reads DAMVIQNPRYQVTQFGKPVTLSCSQTLNHNVMYWYQQKSSQAPKLLFHYYDKDFNNEADTPDNFQSRRPNTSFCFLDIRSPGLGDTAMYLCATSRSGGRTKNIQYFGAGTRLSVL.

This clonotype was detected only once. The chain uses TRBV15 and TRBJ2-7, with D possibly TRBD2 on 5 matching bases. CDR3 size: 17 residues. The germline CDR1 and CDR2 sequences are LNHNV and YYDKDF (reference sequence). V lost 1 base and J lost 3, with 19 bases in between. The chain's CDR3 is CATSRVQLEVGFYEQYF. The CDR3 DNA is TGTGCCACCAGCAGAGTTCAACTAGAGGTGGGGTTCTACGAGCAGTACTTC.

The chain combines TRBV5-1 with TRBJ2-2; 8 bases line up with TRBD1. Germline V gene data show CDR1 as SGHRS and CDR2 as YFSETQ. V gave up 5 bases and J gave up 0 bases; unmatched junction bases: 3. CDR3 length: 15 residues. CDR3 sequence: CASRWTGSNTGELFF. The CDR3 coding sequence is TGCGCCAGCAGGTGGACAGGGTCGAACACCGGGGAGCTGTTTTTT.

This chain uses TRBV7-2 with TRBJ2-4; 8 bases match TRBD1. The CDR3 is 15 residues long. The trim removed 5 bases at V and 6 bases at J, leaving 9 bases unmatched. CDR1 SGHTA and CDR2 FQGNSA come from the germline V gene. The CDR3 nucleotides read TGTGCCAGCAGCCCAGGACAGGGACGAACAAACATTCAGTACTTC. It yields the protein CASSPGQGRTNIQYF.

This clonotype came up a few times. The CDR3 loop is CASTPPGIEGTGELFF. CDR3 DNA: TGTGCCAGTACCCCGCCTGGGATTGAGGGAACCGGGGAGCTGTTTTTT. The chain uses TRBV19 and TRBJ2-2; a weak D match, TRBD2 (5 bases). Germline assignment: CDR1 LNHDA and CDR2 SQIVND (reference sequence). CDR3 size: 16 residues. The V and J ends lost 7 bases and 5 bases respectively, with 20 bases between them.

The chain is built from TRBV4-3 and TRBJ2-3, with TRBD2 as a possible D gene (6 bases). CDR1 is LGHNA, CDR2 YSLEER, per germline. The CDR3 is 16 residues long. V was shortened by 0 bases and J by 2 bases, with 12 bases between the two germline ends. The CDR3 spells CASSQDIGLITDTQYF. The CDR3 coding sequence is TGCGCCAGCAGCCAAGATATAGGACTAATCACAGATACGCAGTATTTT.

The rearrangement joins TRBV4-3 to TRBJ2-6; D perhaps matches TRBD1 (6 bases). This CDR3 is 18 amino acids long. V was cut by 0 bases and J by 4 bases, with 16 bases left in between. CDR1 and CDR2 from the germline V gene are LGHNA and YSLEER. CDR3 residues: CASSQDFNRVSGANVLTF. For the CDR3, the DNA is TGCGCCAGCAGCCAAGATTTTAACAGGGTATCAGGGGCCAACGTCCTGACTTTC.

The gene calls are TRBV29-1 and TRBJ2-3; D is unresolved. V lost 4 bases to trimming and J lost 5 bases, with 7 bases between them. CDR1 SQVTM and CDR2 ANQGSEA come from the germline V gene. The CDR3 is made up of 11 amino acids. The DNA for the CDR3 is TGCAGCGTTGCCGTCGGAGATACGCAGTATTTT. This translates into CSVAVGDTQYF.

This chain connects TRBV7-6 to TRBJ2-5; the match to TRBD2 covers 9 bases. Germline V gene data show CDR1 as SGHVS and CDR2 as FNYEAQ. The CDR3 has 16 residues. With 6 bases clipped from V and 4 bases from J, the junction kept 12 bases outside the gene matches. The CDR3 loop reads CASSWTLGLAAETQYF. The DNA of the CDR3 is TGTGCCAGCAGTTGGACTCTGGGACTAGCTGCAGAGACCCAGTACTTC.